This TCR beta chain appears in the sequencing data of a study of CD8+ T cells in alopecia areata. Study summary: Each of the treated patients was given oral tofacitinib, 5 to 10 mg twice daily, for moderate-to-severe alopecia areata. Study-level results: Possibly as an HLA-related effect, TCR sharing across patients appeared less clear than in mice.

This clone has a handful of counts. No antigen is known for it. As for treatment: oral pan-JAK inhibitor, 5-10 mg twice daily. PBMCs yielded sorted CD4+ and CD8+ T cells. Extraction of RNA preceded its reverse transcription into cDNA, which served as the sequencing template. Libraries were prepared by immunoSEQ multiplex PCR; TCRdb keeps only in-frame clonotypes and omits some of them. The sample has about 99,000 clones, around 84% seen once. The CDR3 extends over 15 amino acids. Per germline, CDR1 SGDLS and CDR2 YYNGEE. The V gene lost 6 bases and the J gene lost 2 bases, with 18 bases spanning the gap.

V usage is TRBV9 and J usage is TRBJ2-7; D may correspond to TRBD1 or TRBD2 (5 bases each). The sequencing here drew on CD8+ T cells sorted from blood, taken around week 30, from a patient treated with tofacitinib. This sequence was found in a human donor with alopecia areata. The chain's CDR3 is CASTEGTGPTYEQYF. The CDR3 bases are TGTGCCAGCACCGAGGGGACGGGGCCCACCTACGAGCAGTACTTC.